The 2 T cell receptor beta chains below come from one sample, sequenced in a study of graft-versus-host responses after intestinal transplantation. Antigens of these TCRs are unknown. TCRdb's table, derived via immunoSEQ multiplex PCR, lists solely in-frame clones and lacks some. Of over 100,000 clones in the sample, roughly nine tenths were seen once. Sequenced material: unstimulated CD4+ T cells sorted from spleen or lymph node cells, taken before intestinal transplant. All receptors derive from a human donor who received an intestinal transplant.

This chain connects TRBV6-6 to TRBJ2-7; no firm D call. This CDR3 region has 14 residues. From germline, CDR1 is MNHNY and CDR2 SVGAGI (reference sequence). The V end was cut by 3 bases, the J end by 1 base, with 10 bases between. The CDR3 loop is CASSYLDGSYEQYF. The CDR3, as DNA: TGTGCCAGCAGTTATCTCGACGGATCCTACGAGCAGTACTTC.

This clone has a single count. This chain connects TRBV7-9 to TRBJ1-2, with D possibly matching TRBD1 (6 bases). CDR1 SEHNR and CDR2 FQNEAQ come from the germline V gene (reference sequence). V was cut by 1 base and J by 5 bases, with 11 bases left in between. The CDR3 consists of 14 residues. The CDR3 loop reads CASSLVQGSYGYTF. For the CDR3, the DNA is TGTGCCAGCAGCTTAGTACAGGGAAGTTATGGCTACACCTTC.